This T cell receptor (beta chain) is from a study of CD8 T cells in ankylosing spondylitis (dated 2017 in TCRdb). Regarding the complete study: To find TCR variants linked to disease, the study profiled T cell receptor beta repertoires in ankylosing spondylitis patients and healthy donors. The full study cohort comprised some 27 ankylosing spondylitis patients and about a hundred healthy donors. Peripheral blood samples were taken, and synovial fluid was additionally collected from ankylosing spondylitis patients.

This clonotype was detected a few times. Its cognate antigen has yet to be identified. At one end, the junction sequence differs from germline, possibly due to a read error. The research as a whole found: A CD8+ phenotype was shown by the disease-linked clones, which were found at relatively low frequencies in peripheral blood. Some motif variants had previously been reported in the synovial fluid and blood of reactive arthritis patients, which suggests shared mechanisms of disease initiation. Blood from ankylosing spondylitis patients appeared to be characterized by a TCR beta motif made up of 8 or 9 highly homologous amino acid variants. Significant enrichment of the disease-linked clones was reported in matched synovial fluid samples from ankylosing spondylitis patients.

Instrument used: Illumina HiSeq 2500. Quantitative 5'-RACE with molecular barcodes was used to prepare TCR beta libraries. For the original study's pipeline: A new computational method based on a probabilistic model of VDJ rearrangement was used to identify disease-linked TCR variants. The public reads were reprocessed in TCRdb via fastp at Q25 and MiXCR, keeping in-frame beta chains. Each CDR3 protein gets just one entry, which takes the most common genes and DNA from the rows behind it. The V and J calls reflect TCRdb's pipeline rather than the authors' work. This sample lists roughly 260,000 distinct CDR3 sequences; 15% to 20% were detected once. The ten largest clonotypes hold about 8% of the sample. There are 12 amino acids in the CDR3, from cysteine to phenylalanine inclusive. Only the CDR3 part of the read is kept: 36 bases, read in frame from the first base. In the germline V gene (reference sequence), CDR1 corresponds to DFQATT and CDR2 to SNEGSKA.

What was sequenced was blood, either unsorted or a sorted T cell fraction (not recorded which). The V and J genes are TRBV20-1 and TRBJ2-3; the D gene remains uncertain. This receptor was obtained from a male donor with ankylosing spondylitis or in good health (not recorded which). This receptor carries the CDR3 CSASLNQLEYLF. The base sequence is TGCAGTGCTAGTCTGAACCAGTTGGAGTACCTTTTT.